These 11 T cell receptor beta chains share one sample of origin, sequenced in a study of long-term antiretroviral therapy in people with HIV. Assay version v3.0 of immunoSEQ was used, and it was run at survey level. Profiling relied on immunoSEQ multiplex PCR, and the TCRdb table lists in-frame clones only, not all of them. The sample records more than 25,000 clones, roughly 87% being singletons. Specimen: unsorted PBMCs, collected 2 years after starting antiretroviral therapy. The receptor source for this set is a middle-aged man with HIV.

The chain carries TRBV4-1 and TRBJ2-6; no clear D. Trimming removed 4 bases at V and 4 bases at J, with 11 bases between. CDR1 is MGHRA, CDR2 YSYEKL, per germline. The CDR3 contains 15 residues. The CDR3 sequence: CASSLRVDGANVLTF. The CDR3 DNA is TGCGCCAGCAGCCTTCGGGTGGACGGGGCCAACGTCCTGACTTTC.

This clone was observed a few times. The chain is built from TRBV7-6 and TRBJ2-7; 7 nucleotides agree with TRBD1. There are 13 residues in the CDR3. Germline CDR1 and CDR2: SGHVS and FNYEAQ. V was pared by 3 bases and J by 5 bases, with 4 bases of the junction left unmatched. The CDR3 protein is CASSFGQEDEQYF. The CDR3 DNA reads TGTGCCAGCAGCTTTGGACAGGAAGACGAGCAGTACTTC.

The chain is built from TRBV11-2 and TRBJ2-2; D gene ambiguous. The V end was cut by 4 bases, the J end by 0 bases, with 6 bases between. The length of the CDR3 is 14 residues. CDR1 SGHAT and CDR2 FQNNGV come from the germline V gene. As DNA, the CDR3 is TGTGCCAGCAGCTCTACCACGAACACCGGGGAGCTGTTTTTT. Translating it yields CASSSTTNTGELFF.

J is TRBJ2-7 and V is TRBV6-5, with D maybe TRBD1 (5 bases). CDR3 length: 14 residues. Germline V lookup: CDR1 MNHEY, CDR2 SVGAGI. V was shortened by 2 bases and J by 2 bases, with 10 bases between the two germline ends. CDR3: CASSYGQTAYEQYF. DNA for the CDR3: TGTGCCAGCAGTTACGGGCAGACAGCCTACGAGCAGTACTTC.

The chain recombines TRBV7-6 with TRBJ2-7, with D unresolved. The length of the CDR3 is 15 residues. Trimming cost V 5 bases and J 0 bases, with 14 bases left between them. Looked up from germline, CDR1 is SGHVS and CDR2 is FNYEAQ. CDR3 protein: CASSPIEAISYEQYF. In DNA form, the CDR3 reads TGTGCCAGCAGCCCTATAGAGGCTATCTCCTACGAGCAGTACTTC. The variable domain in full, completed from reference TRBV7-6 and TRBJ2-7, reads GAGVSQSPRYKVTKRGQDVALRCDPISGHVSLYWYRQALGQGPEFLTYFNYEAQQDKSGLPNDRFSAERPEGSISTLTIQRTEQRDSAMYRCASSPIEAISYEQYFGPGTRLTVT.

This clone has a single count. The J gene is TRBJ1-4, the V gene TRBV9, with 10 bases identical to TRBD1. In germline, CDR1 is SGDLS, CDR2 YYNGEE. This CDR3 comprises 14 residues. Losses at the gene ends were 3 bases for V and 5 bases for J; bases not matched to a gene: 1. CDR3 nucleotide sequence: TGTGCCAGCAGCGGGGGACAGGGGAATGAAAAACTGTTTTTT. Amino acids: CASSGGQGNEKLFF.

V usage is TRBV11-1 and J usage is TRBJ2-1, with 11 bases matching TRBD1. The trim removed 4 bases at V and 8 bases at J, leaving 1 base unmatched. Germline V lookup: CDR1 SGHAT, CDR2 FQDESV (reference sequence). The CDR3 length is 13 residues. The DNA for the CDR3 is TGTGCCAGCAGCTCGGACAGGGGGCATGAGCAGTTCTTC. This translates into CASSSDRGHEQFF.

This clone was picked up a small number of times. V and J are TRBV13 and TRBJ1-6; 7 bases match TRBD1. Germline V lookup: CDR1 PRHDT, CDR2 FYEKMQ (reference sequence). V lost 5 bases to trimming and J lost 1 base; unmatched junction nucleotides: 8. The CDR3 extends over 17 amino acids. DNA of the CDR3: TGTGCCAGCAGCGCGGACAGGTTAAGGTCCTATAATTCACCCCTCCACTTT. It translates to CASSADRLRSYNSPLHF.

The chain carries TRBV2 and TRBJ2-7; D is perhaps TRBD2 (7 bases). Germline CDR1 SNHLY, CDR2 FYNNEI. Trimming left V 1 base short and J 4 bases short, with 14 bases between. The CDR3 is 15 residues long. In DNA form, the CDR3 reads TGTGCCAGCAGTGAAGGGGGGGGCAGCCCTTACGAGCAGTACTTC. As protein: CASSEGGGSPYEQYF.

CDR3 coding DNA: TGTGCCAGTAGCCGAGAAGGCGGTGGTAGCACCGGGGAGCTGTTTTTT. Translating gives CASSREGGGSTGELFF. V is TRBV19 and J is TRBJ2-2, with D unclear. Trimming removed 6 bases from V and 4 bases from J, with 18 bases in between. Germline lookup yields CDR1 LNHDA and CDR2 SQIVND (reference sequence). This CDR3 has 16 residues.

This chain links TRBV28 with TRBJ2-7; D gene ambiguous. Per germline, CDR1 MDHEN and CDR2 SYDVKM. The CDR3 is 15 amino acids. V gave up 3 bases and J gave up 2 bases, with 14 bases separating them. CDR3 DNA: TGTGCCAGCAGTTTTGAGTTAGGGCGGACCTACGAGCAGTACTTC. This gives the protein CASSFELGRTYEQYF. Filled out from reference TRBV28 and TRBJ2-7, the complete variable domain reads DVKVTQSSRYLVKRTGEKVFLECVQDMDHENMFWYRQDPGLGLRLIYFSYDVKMKEKGDIPEGYSVSREKKERFSLILESASTNQTSMYLCASSFELGRTYEQYFGPGTRLTVT.